The sequence of this T cell receptor (beta chain) was determined in a study of T cell responses to AZD1222 COVID-19 vaccine. Sequencing was performed with immunoSEQ multiplex PCR; in TCRdb, only in-frame clones are kept and a portion is missing. The table includes about 150,000 clones, approximately 94% detected once. The CDR3 has 17 amino acids. Germline CDR1 LNHDA, CDR2 SQIVND (reference sequence). The V end lost 4 bases, the J end lost 0 bases, and 15 bases lay between the germline ends. The clonotype comes from an adult in good health. The sequences come from peripheral blood, collected on day 0 of AZD1222 vaccination. This rearrangement joins TRBV19 to TRBJ1-4; no clear D. For the CDR3, the DNA is TGTGCCAGTAGTACCATACTGGACCGCGCAACTAATGAAAAACTGTTTTTT. It yields the protein CASSTILDRATNEKLFF. The whole variable domain, filled in from reference TRBV19 and TRBJ1-4, reads DGGITQSPKYLFRKEGQNVTLSCEQNLNHDAMYWYRQDPGQGLRLIYYSQIVNDFQKGDIAEGYSVSREKKESFPLTVTSAQKNPTAFYLCASSTILDRATNEKLFFGSGTQLSVL.